This T cell receptor (beta chain) was sequenced in a study of CD8 T cells in Susac syndrome. On the study more broadly: When blood was drawn, the patients with Susac syndrome were therapy-naive, on corticosteroids, or on intravenous immunoglobulin alone.

The CDR3 runs to 12 residues. V lost 11 bases and J lost 0, with 11 bases in between. Germline loops: CDR1 LGHNA, CDR2 YNFKEQ. Only one count was recorded for this clonotype. The target antigen is unknown. Study-level points and caveats: CD4+ T cell repertoires in Susac syndrome lacked clonal expansion.

Random hexamers were used to reverse transcribe the RNA input (about 0.5 to 1 ug). Using its own MiXCR run on the immunoSEQ multiplex PCR reads, TCRdb lists one record per CDR3 protein. The sample has under 80,000 distinct CDR3 sequences; 85% to 95% are singletons. The clonotype comes from a human donor with Susac syndrome. The chain links TRBV4-2 to TRBJ2-7; D is ambiguous. The material sequenced was CD4+ T cells from PBMCs. CDR3 sequence reads: CAPLSSSYEQYF. CDR3 nucleotide sequence: TGTGCCCCCTTGTCCAGCTCCTACGAGCAGTACTTC.